The clone carrying this T cell receptor (beta chain) has ten or more counts. Its antigen is not identified. The diagnoses drew upon clinical symptoms, serum thyroxine and TRAb, thyroid ultrasound and orbital computed tomography. Isolation of PBMCs was performed on around 9.7 ml fresh peripheral blood. This sample stems from a study of T cells in Graves' hyperthyroidism and ophthalmopathy. Study-level points and caveats: A model of 13 V-J pairs discriminated ophthalmopathy from stable hyperthyroidism. Researchers found most expanded thyroid clonotypes above 0.001 in blood as well.

Per the germline V gene, CDR1 is MNHNS and CDR2 is SASEGT. J was trimmed by 2 bases and V by 6 bases; bases with no gene match: 1. CDR3 length: 14 residues. Researchers amplified the TCR beta CDR3 regions from RNA transcripts. When the TCR CDR3 underwent first-round RT-PCR, the HTBI primer set was used. A single record per CDR3 protein comes from TCRdb applying MiXCR to the multiplex PCR reads. The sample carries around 570,000 distinct CDR3 sequences, 20% recorded once. Sequencing was carried out using blood. This sequence originates from a man aged 35-49 years with Graves' ophthalmopathy. The chain recombines TRBV6-1 with TRBJ2-3, with 11 positions matching TRBD2. The CDR3 region is CASRGLADTDTQYF. The CDR3 bases are TGTGCCAGCAGGGGACTAGCGGACACAGATACGCAGTATTTT.